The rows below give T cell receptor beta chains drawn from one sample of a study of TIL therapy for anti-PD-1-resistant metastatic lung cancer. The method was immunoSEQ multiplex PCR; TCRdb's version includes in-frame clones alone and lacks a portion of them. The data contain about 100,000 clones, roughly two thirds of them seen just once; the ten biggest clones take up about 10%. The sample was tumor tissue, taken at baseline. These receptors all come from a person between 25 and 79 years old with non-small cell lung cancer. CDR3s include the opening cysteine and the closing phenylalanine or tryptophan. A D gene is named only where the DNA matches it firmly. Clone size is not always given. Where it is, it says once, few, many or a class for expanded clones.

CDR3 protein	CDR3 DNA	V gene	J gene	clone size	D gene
CASSITSGGQNIQYF	TGTGCCAGTAGTATTACTAGCGGGGGACAAAACATTCAGTACTTC	TRBV19	TRBJ2-4	few	TRBD2
CASSPGQIGETQYF	TGTGCCAGCAGCCCGGGACAGATCGGGGAGACCCAGTACTTC	TRBV7-2	TRBJ2-5	.	TRBD1
CASSLDLYGYTF	TGTGCCAGCAGTTTAGACCTATATGGCTACACCTTC	TRBV28	TRBJ1-2	.	.
CASSRTGLGDTEAFF	TGTGCCAGCAGCCGGACAGGCCTCGGGGACACTGAAGCTTTCTTT	TRBV5-4	TRBJ1-1	.	TRBD1
CASSSLDRVGNNEQFF	TGTGCCAGCAGTTCCCTCGACAGGGTAGGTAACAATGAGCAGTTCTTC	TRBV28	TRBJ2-1	.	TRBD1
CASSLSRPREQYF	TGCGCCAGCAGCTTAAGCCGTCCCCGCGAGCAGTACTTC	TRBV5-1	TRBJ2-7	few	.
CASSLEGPGRFTYEQYF	TGTGCCAGCAGTCTCGAAGGGCCGGGGCGCTTTACCTACGAGCAGTACTTC	TRBV27	TRBJ2-7	few	.
CSVEDSIGTNSYEQYF	TGCAGCGTTGAAGACTCGATCGGGACGAACTCCTACGAGCAGTACTTC	TRBV29-1	TRBJ2-7	.	.
CASSQKLSTNEKLFF	TGTGCCAGCAGTCAAAAGCTATCAACTAATGAAAAACTGTTTTTT	TRBV3-1/TRBV3-2	TRBJ1-4	few	.
CASSSPRHLRGYTF	TGTGCCAGCAGTTCCCCCAGGCACCTGAGGGGCTACACCTTC	TRBV28	TRBJ1-2	few	.
CASSIDGTRRREQYF	TGTGCCAGTAGTATCGACGGGACCAGGAGGCGCGAGCAGTACTTC	TRBV19	TRBJ2-7	.	.
CASSLEGTSTDTQYF	TGTGCCAGCAGCTTAGAGGGGACTAGCACAGATACGCAGTATTTT	TRBV11-3	TRBJ2-3	.	.
CASSYSRQSSGNTIYF	TGTGCCAGCAGTTACTCTAGACAGAGCTCTGGAAACACCATATATTTT	TRBV6-5	TRBJ1-3	few	.
CASSYRARGQPQHF	TGTGCCAGCAGTTACAGGGCCCGCGGCCAGCCCCAGCATTTT	TRBV28	TRBJ1-5	.	.
CASSLPRTSGRGWTGELFF	TGTGCCAGCAGCCTTCCCCGGACTAGCGGGAGAGGTTGGACCGGGGAGCTGTTTTTT	TRBV3-1/TRBV3-2	TRBJ2-2	once	TRBD2